Shown below are 23 T cell receptor beta chains from a single sample sequenced in a study of Tregs in tolerant kidney transplant recipients. Sequenced by immunoSEQ multiplex PCR; TCRdb stores in-frame clones only, minus some. The sample holds over 50,000 clones, around four fifths seen once. Sequenced material: CD4+ T cells from blood. Receptor source: a human donor in good health.

The CDR3 sequence is CASSPGALYGYTF. The CDR3 nucleotides are TGTGCCAGTAGTCCGGGGGCGCTTTATGGCTACACCTTC. The chain couples TRBV19 to TRBJ1-2, with a weak D call TRBD1 (6 bases). This CDR3 is built from 13 residues. V was clipped by 5 bases and J by 5 bases, with 12 bases between them. CDR1 is LNHDA, CDR2 SQIVND, per germline (reference sequence). Full variable domain (missing parts from reference TRBV19 and TRBJ1-2): DGGITQSPKYLFRKEGQNVTLSCEQNLNHDAMYWYRQDPGQGLRLIYYSQIVNDFQKGDIAEGYSVSREKKESFPLTVTSAQKNPTAFYLCASSPGALYGYTFGSGTRLTVV.

This clone appeared a single time. This chain joins TRBV7-2 and TRBJ2-1, with 8 bases lining up with TRBD2. The CDR3 is 14 residues long. The V gene end was trimmed by 2 bases and the J gene end by 4 bases; junction bases not matched to a gene: 1. CDR1 is SGHTA, CDR2 FQGNSA, per germline. CDR3 nucleotide sequence: TGTGCCAGCAGCTTAACTAGCGGATACAATGAGCAGTTCTTC. It translates to CASSLTSGYNEQFF.

The rearrangement joins TRBV6-5 to TRBJ1-5; unclear D gene. CDR3 length: 13 amino acids. V was clipped by 6 bases and J by 5 bases, with 11 bases between them. CDR1 and CDR2 (germline): MNHEY, SVGAGI. The CDR3 loop reads CASRDGLHQPQHF. DNA for the CDR3: TGTGCCAGCAGGGACGGCCTTCATCAGCCCCAGCATTTT.

V usage is TRBV27 and J usage is TRBJ1-6, with no clear D. The CDR3 covers 16 residues. Trimming pared 7 bases from V and 0 bases from J, leaving 13 bases between. Germline CDR1 MNHEY, CDR2 SMNVEV (reference sequence). CDR3 nucleotide sequence: TGTGCCAGCATTTCCAAGTTGAGCTCCTATAATTCACCCCTCCACTTT. Amino acids: CASISKLSSYNSPLHF.

The chain couples TRBV27 to TRBJ2-5, with TRBD1 identical over 7 bases. The J call may be incorrect, as the DNA end agrees better with TRBJ2-7. Per germline, CDR1 MNHEY and CDR2 SMNVEV (reference sequence). The CDR3 has 13 amino acids. CDR3 in amino acids: CASSRDSTYEQYF. The DNA for the CDR3 is TGTGCCAGCAGTCGGGACAGTACCTACGAGCAGTACTTC.

V and J are TRBV2 and TRBJ1-5; D is possibly TRBD1 (5 bases). With 6 bases removed from V and 5 bases from J, the gap between germline ends came to 17 bases. This CDR3 comprises 15 residues. Germline CDR1 is SNHLY and CDR2 is FYNNEI. CDR3 loop: CASSSRDRGDQPQHF. Written as DNA, the CDR3 is TGTGCCAGCAGCTCCCGGGACCGCGGCGATCAGCCCCAGCATTTT.

There are a few counts of this clone. The gene calls are TRBV5-1 and TRBJ1-4; tentatively, D is TRBD1 (6 bases). The germline V and J ends were trimmed by 6 bases and 3 bases, with 24 bases remaining between them. In germline, CDR1 is SGHRS, CDR2 YFSETQ. This CDR3 region has 18 residues. The CDR3 DNA follows: TGCGCCAGCAAAGGTCGGCCAGGGGAGTTGGCGGCTAATGAAAAACTGTTTTTT. This translates into CASKGRPGELAANEKLFF.

There are a few counts of this clone. The chain combines TRBV6-5 with TRBJ2-4; 8 nucleotides align to TRBD1. Trimming at V came to 0 bases and at J to 5 bases, leaving 3 bases not matched to a gene. The CDR3 consists of 15 residues. Germline assignment: CDR1 MNHEY and CDR2 SVGAGI. The chain's CDR3 is CASSYSPTGENIQYF. The CDR3 nucleotides are TGTGCCAGCAGTTACTCTCCGACAGGGGAAAACATTCAGTACTTC.

The chain has TRBV7-2 and TRBJ2-6, with TRBD1 as a possible D gene (6 bases). V gave up 1 base and J gave up 1 base, with 14 bases separating them. This CDR3 region has 18 residues. The germline V gene has CDR1 SGHTA and CDR2 FQGNSA. CDR3 DNA sequence: TGTGCCAGCAGCTTAGTGTTACAGGGCGTTTCTGGGGCCAACGTCCTGACTTTC. It is translated as CASSLVLQGVSGANVLTF.

V is TRBV30 and J is TRBJ2-7; tentatively, D is TRBD2 (6 bases). The ends were cut back, 0 bases at V and 3 bases at J, with 18 bases in the middle. The CDR3 contains 16 residues. Germline CDR1 reads GTSNPN; CDR2 reads SVGIG (reference sequence). This CDR3 reads CAWSVKVGLSYYEQYF. In nucleotides, the CDR3 is TGTGCCTGGAGTGTAAAAGTAGGACTATCATACTACGAGCAGTACTTC.

Only one count was recorded for this clone. The chain uses TRBV14 and TRBJ2-5; D is undetermined. The CDR3 runs 12 residues. CDR1 and CDR2 from the germline V gene are SGHDN and FVKESK. The germline V and J ends were trimmed by 6 bases and 0 bases, with 5 bases remaining between them. The CDR3 spells CASRRNQETQYF. For the CDR3, the DNA is TGTGCCAGCAGGCGGAACCAAGAGACCCAGTACTTC.

This chain connects TRBV11-3 to TRBJ2-5; D not resolved. CDR1 and CDR2 from the germline V gene are SGHNT and YENEEA. The CDR3 loop spans 16 amino acids. V shed 6 bases and J shed 0 bases, with 17 bases lying between them. CDR3 nucleotide sequence: TGTGCCAGCAGTCGACCCAAAGGGAACCACCAAGAGACCCAGTACTTC. Protein product: CASSRPKGNHQETQYF.

The V and J genes are TRBV27 and TRBJ1-2; 7 positions agree with TRBD1. The V gene's germline CDR1 is MNHEY and CDR2 SMNVEV (reference sequence). The CDR3 is 12 residues long. V shed 6 bases, J shed 5 bases, and the junction held 3 bases outside the gene matches. The CDR3 DNA follows: TGTGCCAGCAGCCGACAGGGTTATGGCTACACCTTC. It is translated as CASSRQGYGYTF.

The rearrangement uses TRBV23-1 and TRBJ1-5; D not certain. TRBV23-1 has ORF status, its function being uncertain. V dropped 8 bases and J dropped 5 bases, with 19 bases sitting between them. CDR3 size: 15 residues. The CDR3: CASPVHLAVYQPQHF. The CDR3 DNA is TGCGCCAGCCCCGTACACCTAGCCGTTTATCAGCCCCAGCATTTT.

The chain uses TRBV27 and TRBJ2-3; TRBD2 agrees at 7 bases. From germline, CDR1 is MNHEY and CDR2 SMNVEV (reference sequence). Unmatched junction bases numbered 9, after V lost 5 bases and J lost 1 base. The CDR3 is made up of 16 amino acids. The DNA for the CDR3 is TGTGCCAGCAGTCTCCGGGACCGGGGGGGCACAGATACGCAGTATTTT. Translated, it gives CASSLRDRGGTDTQYF.

V gene TRBV19 combines with J gene TRBJ2-7, with no clear D. This CDR3 spans 16 amino acids. V lost 4 bases and J lost 2, with 18 bases in between. Per germline, CDR1 LNHDA and CDR2 SQIVND (reference sequence). The CDR3 loop is CASSKVDGLFPYEQYF. CDR3 in DNA: TGTGCCAGTAGTAAAGTCGACGGGCTTTTCCCCTACGAGCAGTACTTC.

The J gene is TRBJ2-5, the V gene TRBV5-4, with D hard to call. The CDR3 has 13 residues. Trimming took off 0 bases at V and 1 base at J, with 4 bases between the two ends. CDR1 SGHNT and CDR2 YYREEE come from the germline V gene (reference sequence). The CDR3 loop reads CASSLDAQETQYF. The CDR3 bases are TGTGCCAGCAGCTTGGACGCCCAAGAGACCCAGTACTTC.

The chain employs TRBV14 and TRBJ2-1; no clear D gene. In germline, CDR1 is SGHDN, CDR2 FVKESK. The CDR3 sequence is 17 residues long. Trimming removed 3 bases from V and 5 bases from J, with 20 bases in between. CDR3 loop: CASSQALGGLTNNEQFF. The CDR3 nucleotides are TGTGCCAGCAGCCAGGCCCTAGGTGGCCTTACAAACAATGAGCAGTTCTTC.

The V call is TRBV5-6, the J call TRBJ2-3; 11 bases are a match to TRBD2. This CDR3 contains 14 residues. Trimming at V came to 5 bases and at J to 5 bases, leaving 4 bases not matched to a gene. CDR1 is SGHDT and CDR2 is YYEEEE in the germline V gene. Written as DNA, the CDR3 is TGTGCCAGCAGGACTAGCGGGACCGGAGATACGCAGTATTTT. This gives the protein CASRTSGTGDTQYF. The whole variable domain, remainder taken from reference TRBV5-6 and TRBJ2-3, is DAGVTQSPTHLIKTRGQQVTLRCSPKSGHDTVSWYQQALGQGPQFIFQYYEEEERQRGNFPDRFSGHQFPNYSSELNVNALLLGDSALYLCASRTSGTGDTQYFGPGTRLTVL.

The V call is TRBV30, the J call TRBJ2-3; possible D gene TRBD2, 7 bases. The CDR3 extends over 14 amino acids. CDR1 is GTSNPN, CDR2 SVGIG, per germline (reference sequence). V was cut by 4 bases and J by 6 bases, with 17 bases left in between. CDR3 nucleotide sequence: TGTGCCTGGACGGGGGGCAGGGCGGCGGATACGCAGTATTTT. It yields the protein CAWTGGRAADTQYF.

The sample holds a few counts of this clone. The chain couples TRBV2 to TRBJ2-7; the D gene is possibly TRBD1 (5 bases). Germline V gene sequence: CDR1 SNHLY, CDR2 FYNNEI. Trimming stripped 6 bases from V and 3 bases from J, with 12 bases between. This CDR3 has 13 residues. CDR3 bases: TGTGCCAGCAGGGCAACAGGAATCTACGAGCAGTACTTC. Translating it yields CASRATGIYEQYF.

V usage is TRBV27 and J usage is TRBJ1-1; D is undetermined. CDR3 length: 14 residues. Germline CDR1 MNHEY, CDR2 SMNVEV (reference sequence). Trimming removed 6 bases from V and 12 bases from J, with 23 bases in between. The CDR3 DNA follows: TGTGCCAGCAGGCCTATCCAGAATGGAGTTAAAACTTTCTTT. This translates into CASRPIQNGVKTFF.

This chain connects TRBV7-2 to TRBJ2-7, with 7 bases matching TRBD2. J gave up 10 bases and V 1 base, and 4 bases lay outside the gene matches. This CDR3 region has 12 residues. The germline V gene encodes CDR1 SGHTA and CDR2 FQGNSA. The CDR3 nucleotides read TGTGCCAGCAGCTTAGACCTAGCGGAACAGTACTTC. Protein sequence: CASSLDLAEQYF.